The 7 T cell receptor beta chains below were found in one sample sequenced in a study of beta chain features in type 1 diabetes. Broader study findings: All four CD4+ subsets from Type 1 diabetes patients carried moderately but significantly shorter TCRB CDR3s.

Their target antigens are unknown. Expressed TCRB transcripts were sequenced, since all the RNA that had been isolated was reverse transcribed. Method: immunoSEQ multiplex PCR; TCRdb's copy keeps in-frame clones and lacks some. The repertoire holds around 710,000 clones, with about an eighth as singletons. The sequencing input was naive CD4+ T cells from blood. The receptors here all came from a man aged 25-45 years with type 1 diabetes.

The gene calls are TRBV25-1 and TRBJ2-3, with no clear D. This CDR3 is built from 18 residues. Germline V gene lookup returns CDR1 MGHDK and CDR2 SYGVNS. Trimming shortened V by 3 bases and J by 1 base, and 20 bases separated the two germline ends. The CDR3 here is CASSDTYPLVYGTDTQYF. The CDR3 DNA reads as TGTGCCAGCAGTGACACATATCCTCTGGTGTATGGCACAGATACGCAGTATTTT.

A few counts support this clone. The V gene is TRBV2, the J gene TRBJ2-1; 16 bases fit TRBD2. The CDR3 has 17 residues. Germline V lookup: CDR1 SNHLY, CDR2 FYNNEI. After removal of 4 bases from V and 10 bases from J, the junction contained 10 bases not matched to a gene. The DNA for the CDR3 is TGTGCCAGCAGTGTAGCCGGGACTAGCGGGGGGGCAGGGGAGCAGTTCTTC. Protein product: CASSVAGTSGGAGEQFF.

The chain joins TRBV4-3 to TRBJ2-7, with 11 nucleotides matching TRBD2. V dropped 2 bases and J dropped 2; count of bases not matched to a gene: 11. The CDR3 totals 18 residues. Germline V lookup: CDR1 LGHNA, CDR2 YSLEER. The CDR3 nucleotides read TGCGCCAGCAGCCAAACTAGCCGGGGACTAGCGGTGGCCTACGAGCAGTACTTC. It encodes CASSQTSRGLAVAYEQYF.

This clone was seen a handful of times. This chain joins TRBV10-3 and TRBJ2-7; D not certain. This CDR3 has 13 amino acids. With 0 bases removed from V and 5 bases from J, the gap between germline ends came to 8 bases. Per the germline V gene, CDR1 is ENHRY and CDR2 is SYGVKD. The CDR3 spells CAISESTTDEQYF. CDR3 DNA sequence: TGTGCCATCAGTGAGTCAACTACCGACGAGCAGTACTTC.

This clone was seen a few times. The chain recombines TRBV19 with TRBJ1-4; TRBD1 matches at 9 bases. CDR1 is LNHDA, CDR2 SQIVND, per germline (reference sequence). With 9 bases clipped from V and 8 bases from J, the junction kept 16 bases outside the gene matches. The CDR3 is 16 amino acids. This CDR3 is CASAPWDRVLGEKLFF. In DNA form, the CDR3 reads TGTGCCAGCGCCCCTTGGGACAGGGTTTTAGGCGAAAAACTGTTTTTT. The full variable domain, its missing parts supplied by reference TRBV19 and TRBJ1-4, is DGGITQSPKYLFRKEGQNVTLSCEQNLNHDAMYWYRQDPGQGLRLIYYSQIVNDFQKGDIAEGYSVSREKKESFPLTVTSAQKNPTAFYLCASAPWDRVLGEKLFFGSGTQLSVL.

This clone was counted between two and nine times. The chain employs TRBV28 and TRBJ1-6, with 7 bases lining up with TRBD1. Germline V gives CDR1 MDHEN, CDR2 SYDVKM. J gave up 8 bases and V 5 bases, and 6 bases lay outside the gene matches. The CDR3 has 14 residues. The CDR3 region is CASSPQGGHSPLHF. The CDR3 nucleotides are TGTGCCAGCAGTCCGCAGGGGGGACATTCACCCCTCCACTTT.

This clone came up a few times. The V and J genes are TRBV5-4 and TRBJ2-2; 9 bases map to TRBD1. The CDR3 has 15 residues. V lost 4 bases to trimming and J lost 4 bases; unmatched junction nucleotides: 5. Germline V gene data show CDR1 as SGHNT and CDR2 as YYREEE (reference sequence). CDR3 loop: CASSLPGQGTGELFF. CDR3 nucleotide sequence: TGTGCCAGCAGCCTGCCGGGACAGGGCACCGGGGAGCTGTTTTTT.